The TCR beta chain described here comes from a study of blood T cell repertoires in COVID-19. Overall study context: Spain, Italy and the United States supplied samples that represented acute and convalescent COVID-19.

The CDR3 consists of 17 residues. After removal of 5 bases from V and 0 bases from J, the junction contained 5 bases not matched to a gene. Germline CDR1 and CDR2: KGHSH and LQKENI. Everyone who took part was roughly 18 to 89 years old, and they came from 20 to 25 US areas. Clinical history reported by participants formed the basis on which cohorts were assigned. Original methodology: The assay estimated nucleated cells by amplifying reference gene primers. The assay was immunoSEQ multiplex PCR, and TCRdb's table has in-frame clones only and misses some. V and J calls plus clone size are reproduced from that table; the DNA served to infer D and trimming. The repertoire holds over 200,000 clones, with around 90% as singletons.

The receptor comes from a man aged 25-45 years who had been exposed to COVID-19. Sequencing input: PBMCs or T cells enriched from blood (not recorded which). The gene calls are TRBV18 and TRBJ2-6, with TRBD1 identical over 9 bases. CDR3 coding DNA: TGTGCCAGCTCAACCGGGACAGGGCCCTCTGGGGCCAACGTCCTGACTTTC. Translated, it gives CASSTGTGPSGANVLTF.